Sequencing of this TCR beta chain was carried out in a study of blood T cell repertoires in COVID-19. The assay was immunoSEQ multiplex PCR, and TCRdb's table has in-frame clones only and misses some. The table includes approximately 210,000 clones, about 84% detected once. This clonotype originated in a woman older than 75 with COVID-19, enrolled during active disease. What was sequenced was peripheral blood.

The CDR3 protein is CASSLDSFSGLGGDNEQFF. CDR3 coding DNA: TGTGCCAGCAGCTTGGATAGCTTTAGCGGGCTAGGAGGGGACAATGAGCAGTTCTTC. The chain joins TRBV5-6 to TRBJ2-1; 7 nucleotides line up with TRBD2. Germline V gene sequence: CDR1 SGHDT, CDR2 YYEEEE. CDR3 length equals 19 residues. The trim removed 0 bases at V and 5 bases at J, leaving 17 bases unmatched.